The rows below give T cell receptor beta chains drawn from one sample of a study of cytotoxic CD8 clonotypes in ibrutinib-treated CLL. TCRdb keeps only in-frame clones here, not all; method: immunoSEQ multiplex PCR. The sample contains roughly 130,000 clones, 79% of which appear only once. This material consisted of PBMCs, taken after 12 months of ibrutinib treatment. The receptors were gathered from a human donor with chronic lymphocytic leukemia. CDR3s include the opening cysteine and the closing phenylalanine or tryptophan. D genes are given only for firm matches. The size field is filled for only some rows; it gives once, few, many or a size class.

abundance: few; j_gene: TRBJ2-1; v_gene: TRBV15; d_gene: .; len: 11; CDR3aa: CATSDSNEQFF; CDR3nt: TGTGCCACCAGCGACAGCAATGAGCAGTTCTTC
abundance: .; j_gene: TRBJ2-1; v_gene: TRBV11-2; d_gene: .; len: 13; CDR3aa: CASSLGGNRVRFF; CDR3nt: TGTGCCAGCAGCTTAGGGGGGAACAGGGTTAGGTTCTTC
abundance: .; j_gene: TRBJ2-6; v_gene: TRBV6-1; d_gene: .; len: 15; CDR3aa: CASSDRGAGANVLTF; CDR3nt: TGTGCCAGCAGTGATAGGGGGGCTGGGGCCAACGTCCTGACTTTC
abundance: .; j_gene: TRBJ2-1; v_gene: TRBV10-3; d_gene: TRBD2; len: 13; CDR3aa: CAIKGLAGNEQFF; CDR3nt: TGTGCCATCAAGGGGCTAGCGGGCAATGAGCAGTTCTTC
abundance: .; j_gene: TRBJ1-2; v_gene: TRBV27; d_gene: .; len: 14; CDR3aa: CASSKDRRNYGYTF; CDR3nt: TGTGCCAGCAGCAAAGACCGTCGTAACTATGGCTACACCTTC
abundance: .; j_gene: TRBJ1-5; v_gene: TRBV5-1; d_gene: .; len: 16; CDR3aa: CASSWGGFSSNQPQHF; CDR3nt: TGCGCCAGCAGCTGGGGTGGGTTCTCAAGCAATCAGCCCCAGCATTTT
abundance: once; j_gene: TRBJ1-3; v_gene: TRBV7-2; d_gene: TRBD1; len: 15; CDR3aa: CASSLEGTGGNTIYF; CDR3nt: TGTGCCAGCAGCTTAGAGGGGACAGGGGGAAACACCATATATTTT
abundance: .; j_gene: TRBJ2-3; v_gene: TRBV4-1; d_gene: .; len: 12; CDR3aa: CASGLGTDTQYF; CDR3nt: TGCGCCAGCGGACTGGGAACAGATACGCAGTATTTT
abundance: .; j_gene: TRBJ2-3; v_gene: TRBV5-1; d_gene: .; len: 14; CDR3aa: CASSTNRFTDTQYF; CDR3nt: TGCGCCAGCAGTACGAACAGGTTCACAGATACGCAGTATTTT
abundance: .; j_gene: TRBJ2-7; v_gene: TRBV2; d_gene: TRBD2; len: 15; CDR3aa: CASRDPRTSGYEQYF; CDR3nt: TGTGCCAGCAGAGATCCTCGGACTAGCGGCTACGAGCAGTACTTC
abundance: .; j_gene: TRBJ2-5; v_gene: TRBV7-2; d_gene: TRBD2; len: 18; CDR3aa: CASSLASRGGATIETQYF; CDR3nt: TGTGCCAGCAGCTTGGCCTCTCGGGGAGGGGCAACTATAGAGACCCAGTACTTC